This TCR beta chain is drawn from a study of human T cells and chemical hapten exposure. In the study overall: Small differences in pooled library volume mainly drove the variation in TCR yields per sample.

The germline V gene has CDR1 KGHSH and CDR2 LQKENI. CDR3 length: 14 residues. Trimming pared 2 bases from V and 3 bases from J, leaving 10 bases between. TCRdb processed the RACE reads anew with MiXCR; each CDR3 protein has one entry. The sample records 150,000 to 200,000 distinct CDR3 sequences, more than 14% being singletons. Time point noted: patch test 1, 2 weeks after DPC sensitization. Treatment noted: therapeutic diphenylcyclopropenone sensitization with weekly scalp DPC. The J gene is TRBJ1-1, the V gene TRBV18, with D hard to call. The TCR comes from a woman in her 30s with alopecia areata. Some clones in this sample may be carry-over from other donors' samples. Sequenced here: whole blood, sampled in connection with sensitization to the hapten diphenylcyclopropenone (DPC). Here the CDR3 DNA reads TGTGCCAGCTCACCATACGATACCGACACTGAAGCTTTCTTT. It codes for CASSPYDTDTEAFF.